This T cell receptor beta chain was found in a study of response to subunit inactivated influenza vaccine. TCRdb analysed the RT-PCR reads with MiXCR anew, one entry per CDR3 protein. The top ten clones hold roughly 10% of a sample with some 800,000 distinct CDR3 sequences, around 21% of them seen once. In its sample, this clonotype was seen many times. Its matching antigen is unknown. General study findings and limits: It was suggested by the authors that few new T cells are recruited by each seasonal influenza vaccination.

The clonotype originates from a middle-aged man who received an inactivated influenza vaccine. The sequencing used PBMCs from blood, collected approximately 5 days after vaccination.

CDR3 loop: CSARDFYRSSYNEQFF. The CDR3 DNA is TGCAGTGCTAGAGATTTTTACAGGAGCTCCTACAATGAGCAGTTCTTC. This rearrangement joins TRBV20-1 to TRBJ2-1; the D gene is possibly TRBD1 (5 bases). V lost 0 bases to trimming and J lost 0 bases, with 12 bases between them. The CDR3 is made up of 16 amino acids. Germline V gene data show CDR1 as DFQATT and CDR2 as SNEGSKA (reference sequence).